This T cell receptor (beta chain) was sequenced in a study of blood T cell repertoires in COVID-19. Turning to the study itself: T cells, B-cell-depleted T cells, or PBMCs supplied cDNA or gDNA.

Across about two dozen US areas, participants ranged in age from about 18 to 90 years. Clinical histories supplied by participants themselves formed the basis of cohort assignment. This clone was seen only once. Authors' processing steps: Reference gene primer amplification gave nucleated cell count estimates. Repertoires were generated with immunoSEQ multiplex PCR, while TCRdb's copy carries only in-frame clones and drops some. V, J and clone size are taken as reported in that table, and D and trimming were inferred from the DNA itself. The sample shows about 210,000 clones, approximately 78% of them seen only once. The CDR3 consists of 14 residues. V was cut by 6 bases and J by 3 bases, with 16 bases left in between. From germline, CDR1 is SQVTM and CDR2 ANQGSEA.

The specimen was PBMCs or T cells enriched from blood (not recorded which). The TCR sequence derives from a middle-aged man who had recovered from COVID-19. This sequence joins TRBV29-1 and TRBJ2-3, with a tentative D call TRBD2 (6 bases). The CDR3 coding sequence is TGCAGCGTGGGGGGTCAGGTTCGAACAGATACGCAGTATTTT. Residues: CSVGGQVRTDTQYF.